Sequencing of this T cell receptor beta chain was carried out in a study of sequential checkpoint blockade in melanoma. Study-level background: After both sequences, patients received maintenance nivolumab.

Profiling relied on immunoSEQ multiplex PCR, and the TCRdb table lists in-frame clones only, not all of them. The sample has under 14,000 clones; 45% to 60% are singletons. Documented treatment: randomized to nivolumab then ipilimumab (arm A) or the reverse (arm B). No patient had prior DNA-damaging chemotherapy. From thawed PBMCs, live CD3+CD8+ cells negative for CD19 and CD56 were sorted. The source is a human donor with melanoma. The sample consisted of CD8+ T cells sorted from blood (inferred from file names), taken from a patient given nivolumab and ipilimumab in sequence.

The chain's CDR3 is CASSGWTDTPNTGELFF. The CDR3 DNA is TGTGCCAGCAGCGGTTGGACTGACACGCCGAACACCGGGGAGCTGTTTTTT. The V and J genes are TRBV7-9 and TRBJ2-2; D possibly corresponds to TRBD2 (5 bases). The V gene lost 5 bases and the J gene lost 0 bases, with 16 bases spanning the gap. The CDR3 extends over 17 amino acids. Germline CDR1 and CDR2: SEHNR and FQNEAQ (reference sequence).